This passage covers 8 T cell receptor beta chains from one sample sequenced in a study of T cells after posttransplantation cyclophosphamide. Some clones are missing from TCRdb's copy, which holds only in-frame ones; the method was immunoSEQ multiplex PCR. This sample has more than 35,000 clones, each found more than once. The specimen sequenced was PBMCs. The receptor source for this set is a man in his forties or fifties in good health, CMV-negative, and a related stem cell transplant donor.

This clone was seen ten or more times. The chain has TRBV5-4 and TRBJ2-3; the D gene is possibly TRBD2 (5 bases). With 0 bases removed from V and 2 bases from J, the gap between germline ends came to 16 bases. Germline CDR1 SGHNT, CDR2 YYREEE (reference sequence). This CDR3 comprises 17 residues. CDR3: CASSLVGKGVFTDTQYF. The CDR3 DNA is TGTGCCAGCAGCTTGGTCGGGAAAGGAGTTTTCACAGATACGCAGTATTTT.

This clone was found many times. The chain employs TRBV12-5 and TRBJ2-3; no clear D gene. This CDR3 is built from 12 residues. With 7 bases removed from V and 4 bases from J, the gap between germline ends came to 9 bases. CDR1 LGHNT and CDR2 FRNRAP come from the germline V gene. The CDR3 DNA is TGTGCTAGTGTTTGGTCAGCAGATACGCAGTATTTT. Translated: CASVWSADTQYF.

This clone was counted at least ten times. The chain combines TRBV4-1 with TRBJ1-2, with D tentatively TRBD1 (6 bases). Germline V gives CDR1 MGHRA, CDR2 YSYEKL. CDR3 size: 15 residues. V lost 2 bases and J lost 7, with 17 bases in between. The CDR3 sequence is CASSQPQGYISGYTF. The CDR3 nucleotides read TGCGCCAGCAGCCAACCACAGGGATATATAAGTGGCTACACCTTC.

This clone showed up many times. The rearrangement uses TRBV9 and TRBJ1-3, with a tentative D call TRBD1 (6 bases). V lost 7 bases and J lost 4, with 15 bases in between. Germline values: CDR1 SGDLS, CDR2 YYNGEE. The CDR3 consists of 14 residues. Written as DNA, the CDR3 is TGTGCCAGCGGCTCACAGGGATCGGGAAACACCATATATTTT. Protein product: CASGSQGSGNTIYF.

This clone was recorded at least ten times. The rearrangement links TRBV9 to TRBJ1-1; no firm D call. The ends were cut back, 0 bases at V and 1 base at J, with 10 bases in the middle. The germline V gene has CDR1 SGDLS and CDR2 YYNGEE. This CDR3 has 15 amino acids. The CDR3 sequence is CASSVGRGRNTEAFF. The CDR3 DNA is TGTGCCAGCAGCGTAGGGCGGGGTAGGAACACTGAAGCTTTCTTT. Complete variable domain (other parts from reference TRBV9 and TRBJ1-1): DSGVTQTPKHLITATGQRVTLRCSPRSGDLSVYWYQQSLDQGLQFLIQYYNGEERAKGNILERFSAQQFPDLHSELNLSSLELGDSALYFCASSVGRGRNTEAFFGQGTRLTVV.

CDR3 sequence: CASSLLAGVGLSEQYF. CDR3 DNA: TGTGCCAGCAGTCTTCTAGCGGGAGTGGGGCTATCCGAGCAGTACTTC. The chain uses TRBV9 and TRBJ2-5, with 10 bases aligning to TRBD2. The J call is doubtful: the DNA matches TRBJ2-7 better. Germline CDR1 SGDLS, CDR2 YYNGEE. The CDR3 runs to 16 residues.

This clone was seen only a few times. The J gene is TRBJ2-4, the V gene TRBV5-5; the match to TRBD1 covers 10 bases. CDR3 size: 18 residues. CDR1 SGHKS and CDR2 YYEKEE come from the germline V gene (reference sequence). The V gene end was trimmed by 1 base and the J gene end by 0 bases; junction bases not matched to a gene: 7. The CDR3 nucleotides are TGTGCCAGCAGCTTGCTCCCCGGGACAGGGGCAGCCAAAAACATTCAGTACTTC. Residues: CASSLLPGTGAAKNIQYF.

This clone showed up many times. The CDR3 loop is CASSSQAPGNTIYF. The CDR3 bases are TGTGCCAGCAGTTCCCAGGCTCCGGGAAACACCATATATTTT. The chain carries TRBV6-5 and TRBJ1-3; D ambiguous. Deletions cut 4 bases from V and 4 bases from J, with 11 bases between. This CDR3 has 14 amino acids. Germline V gene sequence: CDR1 MNHEY, CDR2 SVGAGI.